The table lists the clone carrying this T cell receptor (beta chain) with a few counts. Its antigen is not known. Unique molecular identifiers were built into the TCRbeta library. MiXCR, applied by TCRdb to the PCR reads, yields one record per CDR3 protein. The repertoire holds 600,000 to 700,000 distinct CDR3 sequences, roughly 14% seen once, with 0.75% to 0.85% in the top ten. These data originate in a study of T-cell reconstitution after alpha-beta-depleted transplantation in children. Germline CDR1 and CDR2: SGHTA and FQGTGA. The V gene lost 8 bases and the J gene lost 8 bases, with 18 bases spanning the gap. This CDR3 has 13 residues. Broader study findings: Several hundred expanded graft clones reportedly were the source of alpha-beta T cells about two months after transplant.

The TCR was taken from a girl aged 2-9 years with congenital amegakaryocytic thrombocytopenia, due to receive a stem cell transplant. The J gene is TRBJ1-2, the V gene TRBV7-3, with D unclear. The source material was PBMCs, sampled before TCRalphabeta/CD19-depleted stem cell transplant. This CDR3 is CASSNGEGIGYTF. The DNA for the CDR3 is TGTGCCAGCTCAAACGGGGAAGGGATAGGCTACACCTTC. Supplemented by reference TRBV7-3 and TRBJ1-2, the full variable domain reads GAGVSQTPSNKVTEKGKYVELRCDPISGHTALYWYRQSLGQGPEFLIYFQGTGAADDSGLPNDRFFAVRPEGSVSTLKIQRTERGDSAVYLCASSNGEGIGYTFGSGTRLTVV.